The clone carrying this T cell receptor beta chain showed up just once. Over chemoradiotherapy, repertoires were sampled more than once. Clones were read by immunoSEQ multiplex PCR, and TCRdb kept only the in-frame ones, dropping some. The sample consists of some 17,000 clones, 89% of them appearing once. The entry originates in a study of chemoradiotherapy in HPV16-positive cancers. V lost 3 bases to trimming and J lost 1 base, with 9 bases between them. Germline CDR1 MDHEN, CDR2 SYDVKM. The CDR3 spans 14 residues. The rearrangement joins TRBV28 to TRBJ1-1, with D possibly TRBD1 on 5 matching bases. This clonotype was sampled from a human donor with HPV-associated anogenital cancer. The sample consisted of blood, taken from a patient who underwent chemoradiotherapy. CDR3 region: CASSFKGRNTEAFF. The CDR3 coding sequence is TGTGCCAGCAGTTTCAAGGGGAGGAACACTGAAGCTTTCTTT.